The 27 T cell receptor beta chains listed next were all sequenced from one sample in a study of blood T cell repertoires in COVID-19. Sequencing was performed with immunoSEQ multiplex PCR; in TCRdb, only in-frame clones are kept and a portion is missing. The table shows 250,000 to 400,000 clones, with almost 90% occurring only once. Sequenced input: peripheral blood. The source of these receptors is a woman under 40 with COVID-19, enrolled during active disease.

The chain recombines TRBV19 with TRBJ1-4; 7 bases are a match to TRBD1. The length of the CDR3 is 15 residues. With 6 bases clipped from V and 1 base from J, the junction kept 5 bases outside the gene matches. Per germline, CDR1 LNHDA and CDR2 SQIVND (reference sequence). CDR3 protein: CASRTYRGTNEKLFF. The CDR3 DNA sequence: TGTGCCAGTAGGACCTACAGGGGAACTAATGAAAAACTGTTTTTT. Supplemented by reference TRBV19 and TRBJ1-4, the full variable domain reads DGGITQSPKYLFRKEGQNVTLSCEQNLNHDAMYWYRQDPGQGLRLIYYSQIVNDFQKGDIAEGYSVSREKKESFPLTVTSAQKNPTAFYLCASRTYRGTNEKLFFGSGTQLSVL.

The chain recombines TRBV5-6 with TRBJ1-6, with 7 nucleotides matching TRBD1. Trimming took 2 bases from V and 9 from J; bases not matched to a gene: 5. The CDR3 is 14 amino acids. Germline loops: CDR1 SGHDT, CDR2 YYEEEE. CDR3 loop: CASSLGGLGSPLHF. The CDR3 bases are TGTGCCAGCAGCTTAGGGGGCCTCGGTTCACCCCTCCACTTT.

This clone was seen a handful of times. The rearrangement links TRBV30 to TRBJ1-4; no reliable D call. With 6 bases removed from V and 3 bases from J, the gap between germline ends came to 8 bases. Germline CDR1 and CDR2: GTSNPN and SVGIG (reference sequence). The CDR3 is made up of 12 amino acids. CDR3 nucleotide sequence: TGTGCCTGCCAGATCCCTAATGAAAAACTGTTTTTT. This encodes CACQIPNEKLFF. The full variable domain, its missing parts supplied by reference TRBV30 and TRBJ1-4, is SQTIHQWPATLVQPVGSPLSLECTVEGTSNPNLYWYRQAAGRGLQLLFYSVGIGQISSEVPQNLSASRPQDRQFILSSKKLLLSDSGFYLCACQIPNEKLFFGSGTQLSVL.

The chain couples TRBV4-1 to TRBJ1-4; TRBD1 might be the D (5 bases). Germline V gene data show CDR1 as MGHRA and CDR2 as YSYEKL. The V end was cut by 4 bases, the J end by 8 bases, with 14 bases between. The CDR3 is 14 residues long. This chain's CDR3 is CASSPSGVGEKLFF. The CDR3 DNA follows: TGCGCCAGCAGCCCTTCGGGGGTAGGAGAAAAACTGTTTTTT.

The chain combines TRBV19 with TRBJ2-7; D is possibly TRBD2 (7 bases). This CDR3 has 16 residues. Trimming left V 0 bases short and J 3 bases short, with 15 bases between. Per the germline V gene, CDR1 is LNHDA and CDR2 is SQIVND (reference sequence). CDR3 bases: TGTGCCAGTAGTATAGAGTGGGGGGGCCTTGACTACGAGCAGTACTTC. Encoded protein: CASSIEWGGLDYEQYF.

The count of this clone is one. The chain recombines TRBV6-1 with TRBJ1-1; possibly TRBD1 for D (5 bases). From germline, CDR1 is MNHNS and CDR2 SASEGT. This CDR3 has 15 amino acids. The V and J ends lost 2 bases and 6 bases respectively, with 16 bases between them. The CDR3 coding sequence is TGTGCCAGCAGTGAAACTGGGGGGGACGCTTCTGAAGCTTTCTTT. As protein: CASSETGGDASEAFF.

The V and J genes are TRBV18 and TRBJ2-3; D is uncertain. The ends were cut back, 4 bases at V and 0 bases at J, with 11 bases in the middle. Looked up from germline, CDR1 is KGHSH and CDR2 is LQKENI. The length of the CDR3 is 15 residues. CDR3 sequence: CASSQRQVSTDTQYF. CDR3 sequence (DNA): TGTGCCAGCTCACAGAGACAAGTTAGCACAGATACGCAGTATTTT. Full variable domain (missing parts from reference TRBV18 and TRBJ2-3): NAGVMQNPRHLVRRRGQEARLRCSPMKGHSHVYWYRQLPEEGLKFMVYLQKENIIDESGMPKERFSAEFPKEGPSILRIQQVVRGDSAAYFCASSQRQVSTDTQYFGPGTRLTVL.

The J gene is TRBJ1-3, the V gene TRBV4-1, with D tentatively TRBD1 (6 bases). V was clipped by 0 bases and J by 0 bases, with 12 bases between them. Germline V gene lookup returns CDR1 MGHRA and CDR2 YSYEKL. The CDR3 extends over 17 amino acids. CDR3 bases: TGCGCCAGCAGCCAAGATCAAAGGGGGGGCTCTGGAAACACCATATATTTT. Protein product: CASSQDQRGGSGNTIYF.

The V gene is TRBV6-1, the J gene TRBJ1-1; TRBD1 matches 8 bases. Germline V gene lookup returns CDR1 MNHNS and CDR2 SASEGT. Losses at the gene ends were 3 bases for V and 5 bases for J; bases not matched to a gene: 8. The CDR3 is made up of 15 amino acids. This chain's CDR3 is CASSDRGLLRTEAFF. Written as DNA, the CDR3 is TGTGCCAGCAGTGACAGGGGGCTTTTGCGTACTGAAGCTTTCTTT.

This rearrangement joins TRBV19 to TRBJ2-4; 12 bases agree with TRBD2. J lost 0 bases, V lost 1 base, and 10 bases had no gene match. From germline, CDR1 is LNHDA and CDR2 SQIVND (reference sequence). The CDR3 runs 20 residues. CDR3 nucleotide sequence: TGTGCCAGTAGTATAGGGGCTAGCGGGAGGGACTATCTAGCCAAAAACATTCAGTACTTC. Residues: CASSIGASGRDYLAKNIQYF.

The chain couples TRBV6-6 to TRBJ1-6, with 8 bases that match TRBD1. The germline gives CDR1 MNHNY, CDR2 SVGAGI (reference sequence). J gave up 9 bases and V 6 bases, and 7 bases lay outside the gene matches. The CDR3 is 14 amino acids. CDR3 loop: CASRDRGESSPLHF. The DNA of the CDR3 is TGTGCCAGCAGAGACAGGGGAGAAAGTTCACCCCTCCACTTT.

This chain uses TRBV6-5 with TRBJ1-4, with D possibly TRBD1 on 6 matching bases. Looked up from germline, CDR1 is MNHEY and CDR2 is SVGAGI. Trimming took off 4 bases at V and 7 bases at J, with 13 bases between the two ends. This CDR3 spans 14 amino acids. In nucleotides, the CDR3 is TGTGCCAGCAGTTTGACAGGACCGTTTGAAAAACTGTTTTTT. This translates into CASSLTGPFEKLFF.

Details on this clone: In the same sample, other DNA sequences code for this CDR3. This sequence joins TRBV12-3 or TRBV12-4 and TRBJ1-1; maybe TRBD1 (6 bases). This CDR3 is built from 13 residues. The V end lost 6 bases, the J end lost 1 base, and 9 bases lay between the germline ends. The CDR3 here is CASSRQENTEAFF. CDR3 coding DNA: TGTGCCAGCAGCCGACAGGAGAACACTGAAGCTTTCTTT.

A word on this clone: The same CDR3 can be traced to other DNA sequences in this sample. The V gene is TRBV28, the J gene TRBJ1-3; D uncertain. Trimming left V 6 bases short and J 0 bases short, with 12 bases between. Germline V gives CDR1 MDHEN, CDR2 SYDVKM. This CDR3 is built from 15 residues. CDR3 in amino acids: CASSLRPSSGNTIYF. In DNA, the CDR3 is TGTGCCAGCAGCTTGCGCCCGAGCTCTGGAAACACCATATATTTT.

The genes are TRBV2 and TRBJ2-3, with 11 bases fitting TRBD2. V lost 6 bases and J lost 2; bases outside the gene matches: 4. The CDR3 runs 15 residues. The germline V gene has CDR1 SNHLY and CDR2 FYNNEI. The CDR3 reads CASRRLAGITDTQYF. In DNA form, the CDR3 reads TGTGCCAGCAGGAGACTAGCGGGGATCACAGATACGCAGTATTTT.

The rearrangement links TRBV19 to TRBJ1-6; D is unclear. The CDR3 has 14 amino acids. The V and J ends lost 4 bases and 10 bases respectively, with 14 bases between them. The germline CDR1 and CDR2 sequences are LNHDA and SQIVND (reference sequence). CDR3 loop: CASSTPAGGSPLHF. The DNA of the CDR3 is TGTGCCAGTAGTACTCCCGCGGGAGGATCACCCCTCCACTTT.

V and J are TRBV7-9 and TRBJ1-6; D gene uncertain. V dropped 9 bases and J dropped 9 bases, with 6 bases sitting between them. CDR1 is SEHNR, CDR2 FQNEAQ, per germline (reference sequence). The CDR3 contains 10 residues. The CDR3: CASGASPLHF. The CDR3 DNA reads TGTGCCAGTGGAGCTTCACCCCTCCACTTT.

This chain uses TRBV6-4 with TRBJ1-2; D gene uncertain. Trimming cost V 0 bases and J 6 bases, with 11 bases left between them. This CDR3 region has 14 residues. Germline CDR1 reads MRHNA; CDR2 reads SNTAGT. CDR3 sequence reads: CASSDSRQSHGYTF. The CDR3 coding sequence is TGTGCCAGCAGTGACTCGAGGCAGTCCCATGGCTACACCTTC.

The chain links TRBV6-5 to TRBJ1-4; D not resolved. Germline V CDR1 and CDR2: MNHEY, SVGAGI. V was trimmed by 6 bases and J by 4 bases, leaving 9 bases between them. The CDR3 is 13 amino acids. As DNA, the CDR3 is TGTGCCAGCAGAACAACGATTAATGAAAAACTGTTTTTT. This gives the protein CASRTTINEKLFF.

V usage is TRBV18 and J usage is TRBJ1-1; D is unclear. CDR1 and CDR2 from the germline V gene are KGHSH and LQKENI. This CDR3 comprises 13 residues. The germline V and J ends were trimmed by 2 bases and 4 bases, with 8 bases remaining between them. The CDR3 is CASSPLAGTEAFF. The CDR3 DNA follows: TGTGCCAGCTCACCATTGGCGGGCACTGAAGCTTTCTTT.

The V and J genes are TRBV11-3 and TRBJ2-1, with D possibly TRBD1 on 6 matching bases. Trimming left V 6 bases short and J 7 bases short, with 16 bases between. CDR1 and CDR2 (germline): SGHNT, YENEEA. The CDR3 is 14 amino acids. The CDR3 DNA reads TGTGCCAGCAGTCCCGGGACAAGGCCTAATGAGCAGTTCTTC. Its protein is CASSPGTRPNEQFF.

The chain carries TRBV12-3 or TRBV12-4 and TRBJ1-6, with 8 bases aligning to TRBD1. V gave up 5 bases and J gave up 9 bases; unmatched junction bases: 3. This CDR3 is built from 13 residues. DNA of the CDR3: TGTGCCAGCAGTACAGGGGGGGGTTCACCCCTCCACTTT. Amino acids: CASSTGGGSPLHF.

The rearrangement links TRBV24-1 to TRBJ2-7; 10 bases are a match to TRBD1. The CDR3 spans 14 residues. CDR1 is KGHDR and CDR2 is SFDVKD in the germline V gene. V shed 4 bases, J shed 6 bases, and the junction held 5 bases outside the gene matches. As DNA, the CDR3 is TGTGCCACCAGTGACCCGAGGACAGGGGGCGAGCAGTACTTC. It specifies CATSDPRTGGEQYF.

The chain couples TRBV9 to TRBJ2-1, with a tentative D call TRBD2 (6 bases). Trimming removed 0 bases from V and 5 bases from J, with 12 bases in between. The CDR3 is made up of 15 amino acids. Germline CDR1 is SGDLS and CDR2 is YYNGEE. The CDR3 coding sequence is TGTGCCAGCAGCGTAGTCGGGAGTGGTCACAATGAGCAGTTCTTC. Translation: CASSVVGSGHNEQFF.

The chain combines TRBV6-1 with TRBJ2-2; 7 bases fit TRBD2. Germline values: CDR1 MNHNS, CDR2 SASEGT. V dropped 8 bases and J dropped 0; count of bases not matched to a gene: 12. The CDR3 has 17 residues. CDR3 bases: TGTGCCAGCTGTGGGGCTAGCGGAGCGACGAACACCGGGGAGCTGTTTTTT. Translated: CASCGASGATNTGELFF.

The V call is TRBV5-1, the J call TRBJ1-3; D unclear. The V end lost 5 bases, the J end lost 1 base, and 13 bases lay between the germline ends. Germline CDR1 reads SGHRS; CDR2 reads YFSETQ. The CDR3 covers 15 residues. CDR3 region: CASRFNTESGNTIYF. The CDR3 DNA follows: TGCGCCAGCAGATTTAACACAGAGTCTGGAAACACCATATATTTT.

This rearrangement joins TRBV12-3 or TRBV12-4 to TRBJ2-1, with TRBD2 identical over 9 bases. CDR3 length equals 12 residues. The V gene end was trimmed by 2 bases and the J gene end by 13 bases; junction bases not matched to a gene: 3. The CDR3 coding sequence is TGTGCCAGCAGTTTATTAGCGGGAGACCAGTTCTTC. Amino acids: CASSLLAGDQFF.